The 7 T cell receptor beta chains below all came from one sample that was sequenced in a study of technical replicates of blood from a handful of donors. The data were produced by immunoSEQ multiplex PCR, yet TCRdb's version contains in-frame clones alone and is incomplete. The repertoire has 70,000 to 90,000 clones, around 90% of them found once; the top ten carry around 0.24%. The specimen was T cells isolated from PBMCs. All receptors come from a human donor in good health.

This chain uses TRBV2 with TRBJ1-1; TRBD1 might be the D (6 bases). V was pared by 3 bases and J by 7 bases, with 15 bases between. CDR1 SNHLY and CDR2 FYNNEI come from the germline V gene. The CDR3 extends over 14 amino acids. Written as DNA, the CDR3 is TGTGCCAGCAGTGAGTCAGGGGCCCAAAGTGAAGCTTTCTTT. Protein: CASSESGAQSEAFF. Full variable domain (rest looked up from reference TRBV2 and TRBJ1-1): EPEVTQTPSHQVTQMGQEVILRCVPISNHLYFYWYRQILGQKVEFLVSFYNNEISEKSEIFDDQFSVERPDGSNFTLKIRSTKLEDSAMYFCASSESGAQSEAFFGQGTRLTVV.

The genes are TRBV18 and TRBJ2-7; a possible D gene is TRBD2 (6 bases). Germline V gene sequence: CDR1 KGHSH, CDR2 LQKENI. V was cut by 6 bases and J by 4 bases, with 19 bases left in between. The CDR3 runs to 15 residues. This CDR3 is CASSGDSRAAYEQYF. The CDR3 DNA reads as TGTGCCAGCTCGGGGGACTCCAGGGCTGCTTACGAGCAGTACTTC.

V usage is TRBV19 and J usage is TRBJ2-5; tentatively, D is TRBD1 (6 bases). Germline values: CDR1 LNHDA, CDR2 SQIVND (reference sequence). The CDR3 totals 13 residues. Trimming removed 10 bases at V and 5 bases at J, with 17 bases between. CDR3 protein: CATRRGGGETQYF. CDR3 nucleotides: TGTGCCACTCGCAGAGGGGGTGGTGAGACCCAGTACTTC.

The genes are TRBV2 and TRBJ2-7; 12 bases align to TRBD2. CDR1 and CDR2 (germline): SNHLY, FYNNEI. The CDR3 length is 13 residues. J gave up 4 bases and V 8 bases, and 3 bases lay outside the gene matches. The CDR3 DNA follows: TGTGCCAGCGCCGGGACTAGCGGGTACGAGCAGTACTTC. Translation gives CASAGTSGYEQYF.

The V call is TRBV9, the J call TRBJ1-2, with 12 nucleotides matching TRBD1. V shed 3 bases and J 7 bases; nucleotides not matched to a gene: 7. CDR1 and CDR2 (germline): SGDLS, YYNGEE. CDR3 length: 15 residues. CDR3 in DNA: TGTGCCAGCAGCGCAGGGACAGGGGGCTTTCGTGGCTACACCTTC. It codes for CASSAGTGGFRGYTF.

The rearrangement joins TRBV11-2 to TRBJ1-2; TRBD1 matches 12 bases. This CDR3 has 17 amino acids. The germline V gene encodes CDR1 SGHAT and CDR2 FQNNGV. Germline trimming cut 5 bases from V and 6 bases from J; bases unmatched to any gene: 13. CDR3 coding DNA: TGTGCCAGCAGCGCGCCCGGGACAGGGGGCTTAATGGATGGCTACACCTTC. Translating it yields CASSAPGTGGLMDGYTF.

This clone appeared once. The rearrangement uses TRBV6-1 and TRBJ2-5, with D perhaps TRBD1 (6 bases). Trimming took 6 bases from V and 4 from J, leaving 12 bases between them. The length of the CDR3 is 13 residues. Germline V lookup: CDR1 MNHNS, CDR2 SASEGT. DNA of the CDR3: TGTGCCAGCAGACGGGACACCTTAGAGACCCAGTACTTC. Amino acid sequence: CASRRDTLETQYF.